The 31 T cell receptor beta chains reported below all come from one sample, sequenced in a study of identifying expanded T cells in peripheral blood. Clones were read by immunoSEQ multiplex PCR, and TCRdb kept only the in-frame ones, dropping some. This table has tens of thousands of clones, roughly 86% appearing once. The sample comprised blood. Every receptor here comes from a person aged 18 to 70 in good health.

This chain uses TRBV5-1 with TRBJ1-5; TRBD1 matches 9 bases. The CDR3 covers 15 residues. Looked up from germline, CDR1 is SGHRS and CDR2 is YFSETQ. V trimming: 1 base; J trimming: 2 bases; junction bases outside the gene matches: 1. The CDR3 region has the DNA TGCGCCAGCAGCTTGACAGGGGGCGGCAATCAGCCCCAGCATTTT. It encodes CASSLTGGGNQPQHF.

The chain combines TRBV6-1 with TRBJ1-2, with TRBD1 matching over 8 bases. V lost 5 bases and J lost 8; bases outside the gene matches: 10. From germline, CDR1 is MNHNS and CDR2 SASEGT. This CDR3 has 14 residues. Here the CDR3 DNA reads TGTGCCAGCAGTCCCGACAGGGGCGCGGGGGGCTACACCTTC. As protein: CASSPDRGAGGYTF.

V is TRBV5-1 and J is TRBJ1-5; D unclear. Germline V gene data show CDR1 as SGHRS and CDR2 as YFSETQ. The V and J ends lost 0 bases and 2 bases respectively, with 6 bases between them. The CDR3 length is 14 residues. CDR3 sequence (DNA): TGCGCCAGCAGCTTGGTCGGTGGCAATCAGCCCCAGCATTTT. Protein sequence: CASSLVGGNQPQHF.

This chain links TRBV30 with TRBJ1-4; perhaps TRBD1 as D (5 bases). V was pared by 7 bases and J by 13 bases, with 22 bases between. There are 13 residues in the CDR3. The germline gives CDR1 GTSNPN, CDR2 SVGIG (reference sequence). CDR3 in amino acids: CASPGPGGGLLFF. DNA of the CDR3: TGTGCCTCCCCAGGACCCGGGGGTGGGTTACTGTTTTTT. The full variable domain, its missing parts supplied by reference TRBV30 and TRBJ1-4, is SQTIHQWPATLVQPVGSPLSLECTVEGTSNPNLYWYRQAAGRGLQLLFYSVGIGQISSEVPQNLSASRPQDRQFILSSKKLLLSDSGFYLCASPGPGGGLLFFGSGTQLSVL.

CDR3 sequence: CSVEAFWDRGFGYTF. CDR3 DNA: TGCAGCGTTGAAGCTTTTTGGGACAGGGGGTTTGGCTACACCTTC. The V and J genes are TRBV29-1 and TRBJ1-2, with 11 bases fitting TRBD1. Germline V gives CDR1 SQVTM, CDR2 ANQGSEA. The CDR3 runs to 15 residues. V was pared by 1 base and J by 7 bases, with 8 bases of the junction left unmatched.

This clone was observed once. The chain carries TRBV6-1 and TRBJ2-4; 7 bases agree with TRBD1. The germline CDR1 and CDR2 sequences are MNHNS and SASEGT. CDR3 size: 15 residues. V lost 6 bases, J lost 5 bases, and 10 bases stayed unmatched. The CDR3 protein is CASSVLEDRENIQYF. The CDR3, as DNA: TGTGCCAGCAGCGTACTCGAAGACAGGGAAAACATTCAGTACTTC.

This chain uses TRBV18 with TRBJ2-1; 14 bases map to TRBD2. V lost 6 bases, J lost 8 bases, and 9 bases stayed unmatched. The CDR3 loop spans 16 amino acids. Germline V gene lookup returns CDR1 KGHSH and CDR2 LQKENI. CDR3 sequence (DNA): TGTGCCAGCTCCCTCAGACTAGCGGGGGGGCAGGATGAGCAGTTCTTC. The encoded protein is CASSLRLAGGQDEQFF.

This clone is a singleton in its sample. The genes are TRBV6-5 and TRBJ1-3; D is unclear. Trimming removed 2 bases from V and 3 bases from J, with 8 bases in between. CDR3 size: 14 residues. The germline CDR1 and CDR2 sequences are MNHEY and SVGAGI. The CDR3 region is CASSYRAVGNTIYF. CDR3 DNA: TGTGCCAGCAGTTACCGCGCTGTTGGAAACACCATATATTTT.

The V and J genes are TRBV30 and TRBJ2-7, with D maybe TRBD2 (5 bases). Deletions cut 5 bases from V and 0 bases from J, with 17 bases between. Germline CDR1 is GTSNPN and CDR2 is SVGIG (reference sequence). The CDR3 runs 15 residues. The CDR3 protein is CAWAAGMVSSYEQYF. In DNA, the CDR3 is TGTGCCTGGGCCGCCGGGATGGTGAGCTCCTACGAGCAGTACTTC. The complete variable domain, with remaining parts taken from reference TRBV30 and TRBJ2-7, reads SQTIHQWPATLVQPVGSPLSLECTVEGTSNPNLYWYRQAAGRGLQLLFYSVGIGQISSEVPQNLSASRPQDRQFILSSKKLLLSDSGFYLCAWAAGMVSSYEQYFGPGTRLTVT.

This chain joins TRBV27 and TRBJ2-2; D not resolved. The germline CDR1 and CDR2 sequences are MNHEY and SMNVEV (reference sequence). V lost 3 bases, J lost 1 base, and 6 bases lay in between. This CDR3 has 14 residues. As DNA, the CDR3 is TGTGCCAGCAGTTTTTCGGGGAACACCGGGGAGCTGTTTTTT. Translated: CASSFSGNTGELFF.

This chain connects TRBV27 to TRBJ1-1; 7 positions agree with TRBD1. This CDR3 is 14 amino acids long. Per germline, CDR1 MNHEY and CDR2 SMNVEV (reference sequence). V shed 3 bases and J 0 bases; nucleotides not matched to a gene: 1. The CDR3: CASSFQGVNTEAFF. DNA of the CDR3: TGTGCCAGCAGTTTTCAGGGGGTGAACACTGAAGCTTTCTTT.

The chain links TRBV29-1 to TRBJ2-3; D might be TRBD1 or TRBD2, each matching 6 bases. V was shortened by 4 bases and J by 4 bases, with 15 bases between the two germline ends. This CDR3 region has 14 residues. CDR1 SQVTM and CDR2 ANQGSEA come from the germline V gene. The CDR3: CSVGGALRADTQYF. The CDR3 DNA reads TGCAGCGTTGGGGGGGCGTTAAGGGCAGATACGCAGTATTTT.

The V and J genes are TRBV27 and TRBJ2-7, with D tentatively TRBD1 (6 bases). The germline V gene has CDR1 MNHEY and CDR2 SMNVEV (reference sequence). V was cut by 5 bases and J by 3 bases, with 14 bases left in between. The CDR3 length is 14 residues. The CDR3 reads CASSPRDTRYEQYF. The CDR3 nucleotides are TGTGCCAGCAGTCCGAGGGACACCCGCTACGAGCAGTACTTC.

The chain recombines TRBV19 with TRBJ1-2, with D uncertain. The CDR3 spans 15 residues. V dropped 6 bases and J dropped 1 base, with 15 bases sitting between them. The V gene's germline CDR1 is LNHDA and CDR2 SQIVND (reference sequence). CDR3 amino acids: CASSVEPVGNYGYTF. DNA for the CDR3: TGTGCCAGTAGCGTGGAGCCAGTCGGTAACTATGGCTACACCTTC.

The rearrangement uses TRBV7-8 and TRBJ2-1, with D possibly TRBD1 on 6 matching bases. The CDR3 extends over 15 amino acids. Per the germline V gene, CDR1 is SGHVS and CDR2 is FQNEAQ. Trimming removed 1 base at V and 4 bases at J, with 11 bases between. CDR3 DNA sequence: TGTGCCAGCAGCTTAGGTAACAGGGTTTACAATGAGCAGTTCTTC. Protein: CASSLGNRVYNEQFF.

V is TRBV19 and J is TRBJ1-1; the D gene is possibly TRBD1 (5 bases). Germline assignment: CDR1 LNHDA and CDR2 SQIVND (reference sequence). The CDR3 contains 15 residues. The ends were cut back, 4 bases at V and 5 bases at J, with 17 bases in the middle. CDR3 nucleotides: TGTGCCAGTAGTAACTTCGGGGGGAGTGGGACTGAAGCTTTCTTT. It specifies CASSNFGGSGTEAFF.

This clone was seen more than once but under ten times. The chain carries TRBV5-5 and TRBJ1-1; D gene uncertain. Trimming cost V 4 bases and J 1 base, with 11 bases left between them. This CDR3 has 14 amino acids. CDR1 SGHKS and CDR2 YYEKEE come from the germline V gene (reference sequence). The CDR3 DNA reads as TGTGCCAGCAGCGTATACCACGGGAACACTGAAGCTTTCTTT. The encoded protein is CASSVYHGNTEAFF.

The chain couples TRBV27 to TRBJ2-3, with 11 nucleotides matching TRBD1. The junction had 16 bases not matched to a gene; V was cut back by 8 bases and J by 6 bases. The CDR3 is 17 residues long. The V gene's germline CDR1 is MNHEY and CDR2 SMNVEV (reference sequence). CDR3 sequence: CASALKSGTGGWDTQYF. CDR3 nucleotide sequence: TGTGCCAGCGCCCTTAAATCCGGGACAGGGGGTTGGGATACGCAGTATTTT.

The V and J genes are TRBV19 and TRBJ2-1, with a possible D match to TRBD2 (6 bases). Germline V gene sequence: CDR1 LNHDA, CDR2 SQIVND (reference sequence). V was clipped by 8 bases and J by 2 bases, with 7 bases between them. The CDR3 is made up of 12 amino acids. CDR3 loop: CASGLPYNEQFF. As DNA, the CDR3 is TGTGCCAGTGGACTACCCTACAATGAGCAGTTCTTC. Filled out from reference TRBV19 and TRBJ2-1, the complete variable domain reads DGGITQSPKYLFRKEGQNVTLSCEQNLNHDAMYWYRQDPGQGLRLIYYSQIVNDFQKGDIAEGYSVSREKKESFPLTVTSAQKNPTAFYLCASGLPYNEQFFGPGTRLTVL.

The CDR3 reads CASSVQGGTGELFF. For the CDR3, the DNA is TGTGCCAGCAGTGTACAGGGAGGGACCGGGGAGCTGTTTTTT. V and J are TRBV6-1 and TRBJ2-2, with a weak D call TRBD2 (7 bases). The CDR3 has 14 residues. Per the germline V gene, CDR1 is MNHNS and CDR2 is SASEGT. V lost 4 bases and J lost 5, with 11 bases in between.

This clone was recorded only once. This chain joins TRBV2 and TRBJ2-1; no firm D call. The CDR3 is made up of 12 amino acids. Germline V gene sequence: CDR1 SNHLY, CDR2 FYNNEI. Trimming shortened V by 6 bases and J by 6 bases, and 9 bases separated the two germline ends. Written as DNA, the CDR3 is TGTGCCAGCAGCCGGGCCCCCAATGAGCAGTTCTTC. Translated, it gives CASSRAPNEQFF.

The rearrangement joins TRBV30 to TRBJ1-1; D remains unclear. The V gene lost 4 bases and the J gene lost 0 bases, with 9 bases spanning the gap. The V gene's germline CDR1 is GTSNPN and CDR2 SVGIG (reference sequence). The CDR3 covers 13 residues. The CDR3 here is CAWMYQMNTEAFF. DNA of the CDR3: TGTGCCTGGATGTATCAGATGAACACTGAAGCTTTCTTT.

This clone was recorded once. V is TRBV6-5 and J is TRBJ1-6; 10 nucleotides agree with TRBD1. This CDR3 is 15 amino acids long. The V and J ends lost 5 bases and 4 bases, in that order; junction bases with no gene match: 2. Germline V lookup: CDR1 MNHEY, CDR2 SVGAGI. The CDR3: CASSPGQGYNSPLHF. CDR3 DNA sequence: TGTGCCAGCAGTCCGGGACAGGGGTATAATTCACCCCTCCACTTT.

This rearrangement joins TRBV4-2 to TRBJ1-1; no definite D call. CDR3 size: 15 residues. CDR1 LGHNA and CDR2 YNFKEQ come from the germline V gene. Trimming took off 0 bases at V and 0 bases at J, with 8 bases between the two ends. The DNA for the CDR3 is TGTGCCAGCAGCCAAGATGCCCAGCTGAACACTGAAGCTTTCTTT. This codes for CASSQDAQLNTEAFF.

The chain carries TRBV7-9 and TRBJ1-1, with D unclear. Germline CDR1 and CDR2: SEHNR and FQNEAQ (reference sequence). The CDR3 spans 12 residues. With 5 bases removed from V and 2 bases from J, the gap between germline ends came to 6 bases. CDR3 sequence reads: CASSTENTEAFF. CDR3 sequence (DNA): TGTGCCAGCAGCACGGAAAACACTGAAGCTTTCTTT. The full variable domain, in which reference TRBV7-9 and TRBJ1-1 provide the parts outside the CDR3, is DTGVSQNPRHKITKRGQNVTFRCDPISEHNRLYWYRQTLGQGPEFLTYFQNEAQLEKSRLLSDRFSAERPKGSFSTLEIQRTEQGDSAMYLCASSTENTEAFFGQGTRLTVV.

CDR3 in amino acids: CASSPPGKSYEQYF. The CDR3 nucleotides are TGTGCCAGCTCACCCCCGGGGAAGTCCTACGAGCAGTACTTC. This sequence joins TRBV18 and TRBJ2-7; tentative D call: TRBD2 (5 bases). This CDR3 spans 14 amino acids. Per germline, CDR1 KGHSH and CDR2 LQKENI. Trimming cost V 3 bases and J 1 base, with 10 bases left between them.

In this sample, this clone turned up once. The chain combines TRBV29-1 with TRBJ2-7, with 11 positions matching TRBD1. This CDR3 region has 13 residues. Germline assignment: CDR1 SQVTM and CDR2 ANQGSEA. V trimming: 6 bases; J trimming: 3 bases; junction bases outside the gene matches: 4. The chain's CDR3 is CSVAGTGGYEQYF. In DNA form, the CDR3 reads TGCAGCGTGGCCGGGACAGGGGGCTACGAGCAGTACTTC.

The J gene is TRBJ2-1, the V gene TRBV21-1; TRBD2 is taken as the D call from the table, unchecked against the DNA. TRBV21-1 represents a pseudogene. The CDR3 length is 18 residues. The CDR3 spells CASSPAGRSGSSYNEQFF. CDR3 nucleotide sequence: TGTGCCAGCAGCCCGGCTGGGAGGAGCGGGAGCTCCTACAATGAGCAGTTCTTC.

This chain links TRBV7-9 with TRBJ2-7; 7 positions agree with TRBD1. J gave up 5 bases and V 5 bases, and 12 bases lay outside the gene matches. CDR1 is SEHNR and CDR2 is FQNEAQ in the germline V gene (reference sequence). The CDR3 is 15 residues long. The CDR3 region is CASSRHQTGANEQYF. The CDR3 DNA is TGTGCCAGCAGCCGTCACCAAACAGGGGCCAACGAGCAGTACTTC. The full variable domain, rest sourced from reference TRBV7-9 and TRBJ2-7, is DTGVSQNPRHKITKRGQNVTFRCDPISEHNRLYWYRQTLGQGPEFLTYFQNEAQLEKSRLLSDRFSAERPKGSFSTLEIQRTEQGDSAMYLCASSRHQTGANEQYFGPGTRLTVT.

The V call is TRBV19, the J call TRBJ1-5; D is undetermined. Deletions cut 1 base from V and 3 bases from J, with 7 bases between. The CDR3 is 14 amino acids. CDR1 LNHDA and CDR2 SQIVND come from the germline V gene (reference sequence). The CDR3 nucleotides read TGTGCCAGTAGTATAGGCAGTGACAATCAGCCCCAGCATTTT. This translates into CASSIGSDNQPQHF.

The V and J genes are TRBV30 and TRBJ2-2; either TRBD1 or TRBD2 may supply D (6 bases each). V was clipped by 0 bases and J by 6 bases, with 8 bases between them. The length of the CDR3 is 13 residues. Germline V gene data show CDR1 as GTSNPN and CDR2 as SVGIG (reference sequence). CDR3 amino acids: CAWSVGGSGELFF. The DNA of the CDR3 is TGTGCCTGGAGTGTAGGGGGGTCCGGGGAGCTGTTTTTT.